This TCR beta chain was captured in a study of STAT5B mutations in CD4+ large granular lymphocyte leukemia. General study findings and limits: Patient CD4-sorted repertoires stayed more clonal than healthy ones after leukemic-clone removal.

On this clone itself: The antigen is unknown.

As handled by the study authors: Productive clonotypes were detectable down to 2.59 x 10-5 frequency. Measured with immunoSEQ multiplex PCR; TCRdb has only the in-frame clones, and not every one. V and J calls and clone size are copied from that table; D and trimming were computed from the DNA. The repertoire consists of some 4,900 clones, with about 91% occurring once and the leading ten covering around 75%. Either unselected PBMC or bead-purified CD4+, CD4+CD8+, CD57+ or CD56+ cells were sequenced. With V trimmed by 5 bases and J by 2 bases, 9 bases remained unmatched. This CDR3 comprises 15 residues. Germline loops: CDR1 SGHNT, CDR2 YENEEA.

J is TRBJ2-7 and V is TRBV11-3; 7 bases are shared with TRBD1. This receptor was obtained from a man between 40 and 49 years old with CD4+ T-cell large granular lymphocyte leukemia. The specimen was PBMCs. CDR3 sequence (DNA): TGTGCCAGCAGCGCCGGGACAGAGCCCACCTACGAGCAGTACTTC. Protein sequence: CASSAGTEPTYEQYF.